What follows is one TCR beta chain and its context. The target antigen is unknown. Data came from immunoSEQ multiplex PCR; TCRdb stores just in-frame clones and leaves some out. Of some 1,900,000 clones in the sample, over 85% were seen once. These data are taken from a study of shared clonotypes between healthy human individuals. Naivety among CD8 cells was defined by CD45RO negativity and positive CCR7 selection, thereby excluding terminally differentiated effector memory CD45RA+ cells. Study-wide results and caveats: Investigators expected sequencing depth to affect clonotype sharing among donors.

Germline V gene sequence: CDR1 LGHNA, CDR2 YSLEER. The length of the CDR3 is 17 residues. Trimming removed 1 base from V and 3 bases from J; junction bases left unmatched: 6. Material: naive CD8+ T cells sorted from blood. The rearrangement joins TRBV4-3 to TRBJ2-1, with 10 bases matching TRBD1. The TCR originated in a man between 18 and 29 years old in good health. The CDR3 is CASSQVPGQGYYNEQFF. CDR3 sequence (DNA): TGCGCCAGCAGCCAAGTACCGGGACAGGGGTACTACAATGAGCAGTTCTTC.